Sequencing of this T cell receptor (beta chain) was carried out in a study of human T cells and chemical hapten exposure. Across the study: Women made up most patients, who had alopecia areata, totalis or universalis.

In regard to this clonotype: What it binds is unknown.

Sample time point: pre-sensitization, week 0. Treatment in this sample: therapeutic diphenylcyclopropenone sensitization with weekly scalp DPC. Unfractionated whole blood yielded total RNA. In TCRdb, the RACE reads were re-called with MiXCR into one record per CDR3 protein. The sample comprises about 34,000 distinct CDR3 sequences, approximately 10% of which are singletons, and 27% rests with the top ten. V was pared by 5 bases and J by 2 bases, with 9 bases of the junction left unmatched. Germline V lookup: CDR1 LGHNT, CDR2 FRNRAP. The CDR3 runs to 18 residues. Findings and caveats of the study: It should be noted that donors had alopecia, so their immune response may differ from healthy people's. Those TCRs sitting above 1 in 1000 frequency stayed the same with DPC sensitization. Expanded TCRs created a significantly greater count of big CDR3 similarity clusters than controls did.

The source is a man aged 45-60 years with alopecia areata. Some clones in this sample may be carry-over from other donors' samples. Here the sequenced sample was whole blood, taken in connection with sensitization to the hapten diphenylcyclopropenone (DPC). The genes are TRBV12-5 and TRBJ2-1, with 13 bases fitting TRBD2. CDR3 DNA sequence: TGTGCTAGTGGTACCGGACTAGCGGGAGCTTCGACCTACAATGAGCAGTTCTTC. This sequence encodes CASGTGLAGASTYNEQFF.